A single sample gave rise to the 2 T cell receptor beta chains below, sequenced in a study of T cells in Graves' hyperthyroidism and ophthalmopathy. Using RNA transcripts as the source, TCR beta CDR3 regions were amplified. Carried out on the TCR CDR3, a first-round RT-PCR used the HTBI primer set. Each CDR3 protein gets one entry after TCRdb re-called the multiplex PCR reads with MiXCR. The sample holds some 400,000 distinct CDR3 sequences, about 14% seen once. The sample consisted of blood. All receptors derive from a man aged 25-45 years with Graves' hyperthyroidism that later progressed to Graves' ophthalmopathy.

This clonotype was observed at least ten times. The CDR3 loop reads CASSEQGSAYGYTF. CDR3 DNA sequence: TGTGCCAGCAGTGAGCAAGGGTCCGCTTATGGCTACACCTTC. The V gene is TRBV2, the J gene TRBJ1-2; D is undetermined. This CDR3 is built from 14 residues. V was pared by 3 bases and J by 5 bases, with 13 bases between. Germline V CDR1 and CDR2: SNHLY, FYNNEI.

This clonotype was counted ten times or more. This chain uses TRBV5-1 with TRBJ1-2; 8 bases fit TRBD1. V shed 4 bases and J 1 base; nucleotides not matched to a gene: 3. Germline V lookup: CDR1 SGHRS, CDR2 YFSETQ. This CDR3 contains 14 residues. CDR3 amino acids: CASSRTGFNYGYTF. The CDR3 coding sequence is TGCGCCAGCAGCCGGACAGGGTTTAACTATGGCTACACCTTC.